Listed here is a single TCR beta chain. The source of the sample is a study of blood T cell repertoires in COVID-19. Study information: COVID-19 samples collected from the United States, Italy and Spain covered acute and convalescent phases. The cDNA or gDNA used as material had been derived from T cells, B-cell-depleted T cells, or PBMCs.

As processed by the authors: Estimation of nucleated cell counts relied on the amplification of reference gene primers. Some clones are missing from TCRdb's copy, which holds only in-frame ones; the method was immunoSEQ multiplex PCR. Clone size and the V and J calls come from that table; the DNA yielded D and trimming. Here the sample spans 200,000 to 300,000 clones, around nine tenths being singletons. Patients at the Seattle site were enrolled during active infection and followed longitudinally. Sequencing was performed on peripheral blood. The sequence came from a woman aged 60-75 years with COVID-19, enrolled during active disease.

In DNA, the CDR3 is TGTGCCAGCAGCCAAGATAAAGTTGCAACATACATGAACACTGAAGCTTTCTTT. This translates into CASSQDKVATYMNTEAFF. The J gene is TRBJ1-1, the V gene TRBV4-2; D is undetermined. The CDR3 extends over 18 amino acids. Per the germline V gene, CDR1 is LGHNA and CDR2 is YNFKEQ. V was clipped by 0 bases and J by 0 bases, with 17 bases between them.